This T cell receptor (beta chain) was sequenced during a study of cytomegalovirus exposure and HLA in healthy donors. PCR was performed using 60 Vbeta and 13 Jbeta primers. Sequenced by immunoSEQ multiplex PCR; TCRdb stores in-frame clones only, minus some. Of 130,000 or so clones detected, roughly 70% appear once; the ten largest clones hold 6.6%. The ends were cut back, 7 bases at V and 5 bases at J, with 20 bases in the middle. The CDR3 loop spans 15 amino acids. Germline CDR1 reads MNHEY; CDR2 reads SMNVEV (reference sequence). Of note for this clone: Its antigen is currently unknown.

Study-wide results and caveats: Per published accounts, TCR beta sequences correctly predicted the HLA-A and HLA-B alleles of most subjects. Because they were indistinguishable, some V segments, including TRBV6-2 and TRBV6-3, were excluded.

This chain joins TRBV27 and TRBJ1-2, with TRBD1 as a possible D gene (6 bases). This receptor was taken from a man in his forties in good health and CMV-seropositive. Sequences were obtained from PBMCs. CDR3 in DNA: TGTGCCAGCACCCCCGGTGCGGGCAGGGGATATGGCTACACCTTC. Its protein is CASTPGAGRGYGYTF.